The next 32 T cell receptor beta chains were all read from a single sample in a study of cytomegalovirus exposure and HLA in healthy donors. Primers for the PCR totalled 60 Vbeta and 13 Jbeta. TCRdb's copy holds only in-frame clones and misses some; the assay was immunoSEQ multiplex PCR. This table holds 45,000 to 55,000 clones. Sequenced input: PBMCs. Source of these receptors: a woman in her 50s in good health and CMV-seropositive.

CDR3 region: CASTKSSGANVLTF. The DNA of the CDR3 is TGTGCCAGTACCAAGAGCTCTGGGGCCAACGTCCTGACTTTC. The chain carries TRBV19 and TRBJ2-6; D gene unclear. The V gene's germline CDR1 is LNHDA and CDR2 SQIVND (reference sequence). The CDR3 spans 14 residues. V was trimmed by 7 bases and J by 0 bases, leaving 7 bases between them. Looking up the rest from reference TRBV19 and TRBJ2-6 gives the full variable domain: DGGITQSPKYLFRKEGQNVTLSCEQNLNHDAMYWYRQDPGQGLRLIYYSQIVNDFQKGDIAEGYSVSREKKESFPLTVTSAQKNPTAFYLCASTKSSGANVLTFGAGSRLTVL.

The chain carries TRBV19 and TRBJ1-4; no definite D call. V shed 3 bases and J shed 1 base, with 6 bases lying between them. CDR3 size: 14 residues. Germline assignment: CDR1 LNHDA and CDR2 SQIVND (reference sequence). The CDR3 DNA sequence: TGTGCCAGTAGTATCACCGGAACTAATGAAAAACTGTTTTTT. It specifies CASSITGTNEKLFF.

CDR3 sequence (DNA): TGCAGCGTTGTCTCTCCGGCTGAAGCTTTCTTT. Amino acids: CSVVSPAEAFF. The J gene is TRBJ1-1, the V gene TRBV29-1; no reliable D call. This CDR3 comprises 11 residues. The V gene's germline CDR1 is SQVTM and CDR2 ANQGSEA. V lost 4 bases to trimming and J lost 6 bases, with 9 bases between them. Using reference TRBV29-1 and TRBJ1-1 for the parts outside the CDR3, the full variable domain is SAVISQKPSRDICQRGTSLTIQCQVDSQVTMMFWYRQQPGQSLTLIATANQGSEATYESGFVIDKFPISRPNLTFSTLTVSNMSPEDSSIYLCSVVSPAEAFFGQGTRLTVV.

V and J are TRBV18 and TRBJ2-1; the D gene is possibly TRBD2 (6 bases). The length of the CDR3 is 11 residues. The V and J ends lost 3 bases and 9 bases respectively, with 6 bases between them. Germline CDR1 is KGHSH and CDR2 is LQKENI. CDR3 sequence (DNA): TGTGCCAGCTCACCGGGGGGTGAGCAGTTCTTC. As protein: CASSPGGEQFF.

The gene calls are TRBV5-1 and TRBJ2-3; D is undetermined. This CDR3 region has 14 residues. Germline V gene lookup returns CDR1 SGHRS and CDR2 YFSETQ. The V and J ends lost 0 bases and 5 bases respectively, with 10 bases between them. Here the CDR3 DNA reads TGCGCCAGCAGCTTGGTTCCGCCAGTAGATACGCAGTATTTT. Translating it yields CASSLVPPVDTQYF.

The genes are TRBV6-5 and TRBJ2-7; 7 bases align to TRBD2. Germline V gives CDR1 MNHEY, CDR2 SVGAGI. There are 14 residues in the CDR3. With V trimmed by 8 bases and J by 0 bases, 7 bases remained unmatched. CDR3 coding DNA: TGTGCCAGCCGTTTCGGGGGGAGCTCCTACGAGCAGTACTTC. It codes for CASRFGGSSYEQYF.

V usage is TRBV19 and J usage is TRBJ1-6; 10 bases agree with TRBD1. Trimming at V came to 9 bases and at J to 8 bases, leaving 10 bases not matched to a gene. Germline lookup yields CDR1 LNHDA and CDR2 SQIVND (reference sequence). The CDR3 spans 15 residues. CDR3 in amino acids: CASNSDRGQDSPLHF. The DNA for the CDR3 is TGTGCCAGCAACTCCGACAGGGGGCAGGATTCACCCCTCCACTTT.

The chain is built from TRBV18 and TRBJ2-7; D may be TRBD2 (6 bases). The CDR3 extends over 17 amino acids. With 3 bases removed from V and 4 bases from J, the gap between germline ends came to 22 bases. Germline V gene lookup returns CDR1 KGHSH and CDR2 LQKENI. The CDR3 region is CASSPPSAGRASYEQYF. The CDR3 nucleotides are TGTGCCAGCTCACCTCCTTCAGCGGGCCGCGCCTCTTACGAGCAGTACTTC.

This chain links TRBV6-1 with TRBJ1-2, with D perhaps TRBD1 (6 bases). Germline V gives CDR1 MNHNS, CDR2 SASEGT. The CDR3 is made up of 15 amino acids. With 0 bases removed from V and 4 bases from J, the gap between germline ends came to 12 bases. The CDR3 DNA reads TGTGCCAGCAGTGAAGCGCAGGGGATAGCCTATGGCTACACCTTC. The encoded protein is CASSEAQGIAYGYTF.

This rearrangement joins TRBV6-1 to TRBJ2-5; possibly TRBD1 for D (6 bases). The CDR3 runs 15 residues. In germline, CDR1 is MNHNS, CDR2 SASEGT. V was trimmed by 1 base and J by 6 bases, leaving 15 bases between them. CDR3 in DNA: TGTGCCAGCAGTGAAGTCAGTACAGGGCGACAGACCCAGTACTTC. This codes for CASSEVSTGRQTQYF.

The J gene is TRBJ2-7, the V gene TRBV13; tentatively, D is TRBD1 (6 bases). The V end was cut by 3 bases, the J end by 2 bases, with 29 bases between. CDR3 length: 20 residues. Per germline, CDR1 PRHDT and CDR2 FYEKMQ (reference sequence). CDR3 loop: CASSFTTGLSPLYSTYEQYF. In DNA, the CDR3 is TGTGCCAGCAGCTTCACTACAGGGTTAAGCCCGCTCTACTCAACCTACGAGCAGTACTTC. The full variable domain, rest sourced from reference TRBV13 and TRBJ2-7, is AAGVIQSPRHLIKEKRETATLKCYPIPRHDTVYWYQQGPGQDPQFLISFYEKMQSDKGSIPDRFSAQQFSDYHSELNMSSLELGDSALYFCASSFTTGLSPLYSTYEQYFGPGTRLTVT.

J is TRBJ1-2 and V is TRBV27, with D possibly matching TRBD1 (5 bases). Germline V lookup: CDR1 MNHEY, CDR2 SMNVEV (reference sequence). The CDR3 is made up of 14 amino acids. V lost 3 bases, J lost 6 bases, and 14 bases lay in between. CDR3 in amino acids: CASSLGGTGDGYTF. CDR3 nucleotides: TGTGCCAGCAGTTTGGGGGGGACTGGTGATGGCTACACCTTC.

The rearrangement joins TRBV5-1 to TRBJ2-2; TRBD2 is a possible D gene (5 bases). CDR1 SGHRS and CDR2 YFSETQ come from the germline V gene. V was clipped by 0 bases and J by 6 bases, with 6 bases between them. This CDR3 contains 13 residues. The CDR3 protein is CASSLGTPGELFF. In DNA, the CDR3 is TGCGCCAGCAGCTTGGGGACTCCCGGGGAGCTGTTTTTT.

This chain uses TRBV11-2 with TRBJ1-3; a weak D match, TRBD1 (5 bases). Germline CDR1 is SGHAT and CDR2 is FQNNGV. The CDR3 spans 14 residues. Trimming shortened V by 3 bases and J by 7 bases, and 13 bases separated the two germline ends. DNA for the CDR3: TGTGCCAGCAGCTTTGGGGGGATACAGAACACCATATATTTT. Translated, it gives CASSFGGIQNTIYF.

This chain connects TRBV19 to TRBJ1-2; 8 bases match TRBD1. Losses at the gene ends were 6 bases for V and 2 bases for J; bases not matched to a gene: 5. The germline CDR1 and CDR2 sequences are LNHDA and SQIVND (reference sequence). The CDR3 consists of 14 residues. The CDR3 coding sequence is TGTGCCAGTAGCCCGGACAGGGTGAACTATGGCTACACCTTC. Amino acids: CASSPDRVNYGYTF.

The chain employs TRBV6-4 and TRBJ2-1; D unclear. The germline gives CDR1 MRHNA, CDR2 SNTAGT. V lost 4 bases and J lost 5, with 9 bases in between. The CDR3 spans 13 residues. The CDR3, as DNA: TGTGCCAGCAGTGTGCAGGTGAACAATGAGCAGTTCTTC. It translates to CASSVQVNNEQFF.

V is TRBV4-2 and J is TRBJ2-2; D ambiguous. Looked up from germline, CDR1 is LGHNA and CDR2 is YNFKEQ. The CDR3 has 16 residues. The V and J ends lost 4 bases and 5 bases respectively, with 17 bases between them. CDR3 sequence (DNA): TGTGCCAGCAGCCCCCAGGCGCATCCTGGAACCGGGGAGCTGTTTTTT. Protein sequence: CASSPQAHPGTGELFF.

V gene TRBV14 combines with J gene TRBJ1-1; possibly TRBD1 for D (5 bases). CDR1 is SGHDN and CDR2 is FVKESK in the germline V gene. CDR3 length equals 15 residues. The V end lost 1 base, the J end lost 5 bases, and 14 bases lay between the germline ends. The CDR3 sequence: CASSQADWPGTEAFF. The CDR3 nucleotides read TGTGCCAGCAGCCAAGCCGACTGGCCAGGGACTGAAGCTTTCTTT. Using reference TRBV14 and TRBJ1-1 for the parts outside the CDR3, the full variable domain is EAGVTQFPSHSVIEKGQTVTLRCDPISGHDNLYWYRRVMGKEIKFLLHFVKESKQDESGMPNNRFLAERTGGTYSTLKVQPAELEDSGVYFCASSQADWPGTEAFFGQGTRLTVV.

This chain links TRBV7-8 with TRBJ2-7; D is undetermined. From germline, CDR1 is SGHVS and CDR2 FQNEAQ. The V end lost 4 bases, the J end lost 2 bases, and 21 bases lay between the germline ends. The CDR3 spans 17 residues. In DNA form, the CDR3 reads TGTGCCAGCAGCTCCTCCTCGGGTGGCAGTTACCCCTACGAGCAGTACTTC. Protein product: CASSSSSGGSYPYEQYF.

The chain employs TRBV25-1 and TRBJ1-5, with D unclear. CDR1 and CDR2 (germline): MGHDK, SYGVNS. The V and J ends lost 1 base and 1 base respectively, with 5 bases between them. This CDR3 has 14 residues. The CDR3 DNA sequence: TGTGCCAGCAGTGAATTGGGCAGCAATCAGCCCCAGCATTTT. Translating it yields CASSELGSNQPQHF.

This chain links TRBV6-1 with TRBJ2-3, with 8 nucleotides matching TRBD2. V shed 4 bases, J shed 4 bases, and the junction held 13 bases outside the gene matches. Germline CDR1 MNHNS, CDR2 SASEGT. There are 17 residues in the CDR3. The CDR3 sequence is CASSGIAGPLRADTQYF. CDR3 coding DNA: TGTGCCAGCAGTGGGATAGCGGGGCCCCTTCGCGCAGATACGCAGTATTTT.

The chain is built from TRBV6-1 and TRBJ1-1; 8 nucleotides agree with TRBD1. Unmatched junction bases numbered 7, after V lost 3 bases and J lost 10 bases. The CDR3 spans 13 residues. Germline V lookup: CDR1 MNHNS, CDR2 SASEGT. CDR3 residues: CASSERQGLAAFF. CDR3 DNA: TGTGCCAGCAGTGAGAGACAGGGGCTGGCAGCTTTCTTT.

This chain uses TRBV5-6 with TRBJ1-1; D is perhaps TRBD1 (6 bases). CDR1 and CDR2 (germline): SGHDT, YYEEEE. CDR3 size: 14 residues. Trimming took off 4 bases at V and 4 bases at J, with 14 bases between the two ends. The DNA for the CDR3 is TGTGCCAGCAGCCCTGGGACATGGGGCACTGAAGCTTTCTTT. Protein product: CASSPGTWGTEAFF.

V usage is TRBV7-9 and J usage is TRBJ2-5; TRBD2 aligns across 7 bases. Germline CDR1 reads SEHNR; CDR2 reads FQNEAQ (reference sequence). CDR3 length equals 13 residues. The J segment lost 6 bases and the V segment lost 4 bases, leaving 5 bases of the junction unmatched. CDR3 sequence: CASSWGGLQTQYF. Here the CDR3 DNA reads TGTGCCAGCAGCTGGGGGGGTTTGCAGACCCAGTACTTC. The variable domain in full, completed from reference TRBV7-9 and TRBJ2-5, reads DTGVSQNPRHKITKRGQNVTFRCDPISEHNRLYWYRQTLGQGPEFLTYFQNEAQLEKSRLLSDRFSAERPKGSFSTLEIQRTEQGDSAMYLCASSWGGLQTQYFGPGTRLLVL.

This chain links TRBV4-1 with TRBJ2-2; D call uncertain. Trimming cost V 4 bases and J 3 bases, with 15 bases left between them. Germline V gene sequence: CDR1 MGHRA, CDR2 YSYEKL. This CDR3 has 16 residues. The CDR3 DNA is TGCGCCAGCAGCCTACTTTTACTTGGGCACACCGGGGAGCTGTTTTTT. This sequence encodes CASSLLLLGHTGELFF.

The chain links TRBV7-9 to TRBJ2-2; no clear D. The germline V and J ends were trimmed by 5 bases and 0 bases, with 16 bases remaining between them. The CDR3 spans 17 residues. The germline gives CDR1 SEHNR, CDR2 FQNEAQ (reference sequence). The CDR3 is CASSPSQGGSNTGELFF. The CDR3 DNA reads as TGTGCCAGCAGCCCCAGCCAAGGCGGCTCGAACACCGGGGAGCTGTTTTTT. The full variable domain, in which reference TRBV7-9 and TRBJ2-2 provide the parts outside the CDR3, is DTGVSQNPRHKITKRGQNVTFRCDPISEHNRLYWYRQTLGQGPEFLTYFQNEAQLEKSRLLSDRFSAERPKGSFSTLEIQRTEQGDSAMYLCASSPSQGGSNTGELFFGEGSRLTVL.

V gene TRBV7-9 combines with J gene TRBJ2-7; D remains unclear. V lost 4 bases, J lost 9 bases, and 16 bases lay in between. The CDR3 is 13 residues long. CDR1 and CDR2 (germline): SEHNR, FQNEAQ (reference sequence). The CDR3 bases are TGTGCCAGCAGCTGGCGGTCCGAGGTAGTGCAGTACTTC. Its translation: CASSWRSEVVQYF. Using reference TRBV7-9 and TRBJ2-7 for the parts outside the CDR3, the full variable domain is DTGVSQNPRHKITKRGQNVTFRCDPISEHNRLYWYRQTLGQGPEFLTYFQNEAQLEKSRLLSDRFSAERPKGSFSTLEIQRTEQGDSAMYLCASSWRSEVVQYFGPGTRLTVT.

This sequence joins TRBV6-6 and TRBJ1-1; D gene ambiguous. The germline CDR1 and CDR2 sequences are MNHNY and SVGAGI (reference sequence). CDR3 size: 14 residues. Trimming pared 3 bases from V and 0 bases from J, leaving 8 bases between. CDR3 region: CASSYRGMNTEAFF. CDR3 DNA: TGTGCCAGCAGTTATCGAGGAATGAACACTGAAGCTTTCTTT.

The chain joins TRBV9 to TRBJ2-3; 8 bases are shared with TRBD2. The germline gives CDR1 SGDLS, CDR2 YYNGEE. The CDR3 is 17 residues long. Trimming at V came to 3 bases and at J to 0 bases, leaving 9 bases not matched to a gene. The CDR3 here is CASSGTAGGPSTDTQYF. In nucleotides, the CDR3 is TGTGCCAGCAGCGGTACCGCGGGGGGCCCTAGCACAGATACGCAGTATTTT.

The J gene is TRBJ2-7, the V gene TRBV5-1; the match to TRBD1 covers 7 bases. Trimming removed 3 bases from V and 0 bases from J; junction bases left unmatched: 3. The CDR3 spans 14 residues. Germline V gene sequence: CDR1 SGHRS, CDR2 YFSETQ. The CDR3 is CASSSQGSSYEQYF. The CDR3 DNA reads TGCGCCAGCAGCTCACAGGGGAGCTCCTACGAGCAGTACTTC.

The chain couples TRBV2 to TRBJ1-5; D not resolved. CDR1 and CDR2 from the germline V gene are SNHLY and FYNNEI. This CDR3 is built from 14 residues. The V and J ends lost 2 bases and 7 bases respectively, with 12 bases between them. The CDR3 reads CASSERGRGQPQHF. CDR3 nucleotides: TGTGCCAGCAGTGAACGGGGTAGAGGACAGCCCCAGCATTTT.

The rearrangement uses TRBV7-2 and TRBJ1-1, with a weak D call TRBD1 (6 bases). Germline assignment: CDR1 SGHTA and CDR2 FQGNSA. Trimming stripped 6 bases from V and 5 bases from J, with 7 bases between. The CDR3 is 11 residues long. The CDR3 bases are TGTGCCAGCAGGCAGGGGACTGAAGCTTTCTTT. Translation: CASRQGTEAFF.